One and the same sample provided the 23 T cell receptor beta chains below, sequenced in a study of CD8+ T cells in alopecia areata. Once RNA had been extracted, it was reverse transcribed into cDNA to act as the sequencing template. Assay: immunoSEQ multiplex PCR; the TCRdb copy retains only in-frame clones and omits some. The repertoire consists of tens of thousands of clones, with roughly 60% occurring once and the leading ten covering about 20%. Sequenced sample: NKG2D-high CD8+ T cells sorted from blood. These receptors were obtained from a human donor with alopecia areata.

In DNA form, the CDR3 reads TGTGCCAGCAGCGGGGGACAGGGGGCCTACGAGCAGTACTTC. It codes for CASSGGQGAYEQYF. The rearrangement links TRBV5-4 to TRBJ2-7; TRBD1 aligns across 11 bases. The germline V gene encodes CDR1 SGHNT and CDR2 YYREEE (reference sequence). V dropped 4 bases and J dropped 2; count of bases not matched to a gene: 2. The CDR3 spans 14 residues.

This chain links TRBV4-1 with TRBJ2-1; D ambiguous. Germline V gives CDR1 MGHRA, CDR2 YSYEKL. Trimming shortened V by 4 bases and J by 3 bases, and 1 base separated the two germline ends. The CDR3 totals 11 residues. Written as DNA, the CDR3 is TGCGCCAGCAGCCTCTACAATGAGCAGTTCTTC. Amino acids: CASSLYNEQFF.

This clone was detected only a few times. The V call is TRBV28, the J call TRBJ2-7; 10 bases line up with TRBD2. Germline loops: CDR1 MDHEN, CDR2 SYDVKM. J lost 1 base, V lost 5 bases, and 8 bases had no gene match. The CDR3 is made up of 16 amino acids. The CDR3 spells CASSTQLAGLSYEQYF. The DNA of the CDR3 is TGTGCCAGCAGTACCCAACTAGCGGGATTGTCCTACGAGCAGTACTTC. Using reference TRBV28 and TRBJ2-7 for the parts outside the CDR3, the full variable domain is DVKVTQSSRYLVKRTGEKVFLECVQDMDHENMFWYRQDPGLGLRLIYFSYDVKMKEKGDIPEGYSVSREKKERFSLILESASTNQTSMYLCASSTQLAGLSYEQYFGPGTRLTVT.

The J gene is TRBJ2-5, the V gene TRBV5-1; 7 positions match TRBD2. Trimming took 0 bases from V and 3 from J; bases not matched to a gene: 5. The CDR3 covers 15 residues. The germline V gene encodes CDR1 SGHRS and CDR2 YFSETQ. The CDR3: CASSLASGEEETQYF. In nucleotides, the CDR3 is TGCGCCAGCAGCTTGGCTAGCGGAGAAGAAGAGACCCAGTACTTC.

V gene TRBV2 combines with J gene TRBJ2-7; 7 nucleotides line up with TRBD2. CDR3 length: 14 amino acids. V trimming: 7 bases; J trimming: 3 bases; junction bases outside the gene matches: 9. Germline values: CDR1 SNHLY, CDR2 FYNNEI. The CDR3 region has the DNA TGTGCCAGCATGTCCGGGACTATAAACTACGAGCAGTACTTC. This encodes CASMSGTINYEQYF.

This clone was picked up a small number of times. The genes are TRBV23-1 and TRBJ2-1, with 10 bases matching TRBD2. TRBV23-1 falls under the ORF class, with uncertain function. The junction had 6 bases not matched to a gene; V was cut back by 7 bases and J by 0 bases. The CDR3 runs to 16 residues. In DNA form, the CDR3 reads TGCGCCAGCACCCGACTAGCGGGTTCCTCCTACAATGAGCAGTTCTTC. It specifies CASTRLAGSSYNEQFF.

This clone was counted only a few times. CDR3 region: CASSLVAGGPENEQFF. The CDR3 DNA reads TGTGCCAGCAGCTTAGTAGCGGGGGGGCCTGAGAATGAGCAGTTCTTC. The V gene is TRBV7-9, the J gene TRBJ2-1; 11 nucleotides align to TRBD2. The CDR3 consists of 16 residues. Germline V lookup: CDR1 SEHNR, CDR2 FQNEAQ (reference sequence). Trimming at V came to 1 base and at J to 7 bases, leaving 6 bases not matched to a gene.

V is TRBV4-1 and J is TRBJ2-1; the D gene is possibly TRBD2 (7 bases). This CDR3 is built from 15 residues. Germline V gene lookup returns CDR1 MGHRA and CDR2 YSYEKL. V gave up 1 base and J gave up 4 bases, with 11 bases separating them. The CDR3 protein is CASSQAGGIYNEQFF. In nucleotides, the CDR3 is TGCGCCAGCAGCCAAGCGGGGGGCATTTACAATGAGCAGTTCTTC.

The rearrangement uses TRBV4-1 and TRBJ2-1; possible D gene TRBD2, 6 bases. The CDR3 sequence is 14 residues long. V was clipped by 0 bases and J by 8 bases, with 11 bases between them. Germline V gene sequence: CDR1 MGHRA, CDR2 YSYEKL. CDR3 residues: CASSQDRGFDEQFF. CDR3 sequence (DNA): TGCGCCAGCAGCCAAGATCGGGGGTTCGATGAGCAGTTCTTC.

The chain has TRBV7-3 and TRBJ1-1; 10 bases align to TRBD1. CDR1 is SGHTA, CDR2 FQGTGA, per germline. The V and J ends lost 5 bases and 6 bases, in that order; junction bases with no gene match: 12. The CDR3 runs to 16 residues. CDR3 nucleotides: TGTGCCAGCAGCGGGCACATAGGACAGGGGGATCCTGAAGCTTTCTTT. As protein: CASSGHIGQGDPEAFF.

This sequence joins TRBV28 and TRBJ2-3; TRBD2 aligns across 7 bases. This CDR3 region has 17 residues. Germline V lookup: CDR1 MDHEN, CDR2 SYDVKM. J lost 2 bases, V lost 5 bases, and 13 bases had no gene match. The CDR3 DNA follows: TGTGCCAGCAGTCCCTTTGGGGCTGCGGGAGCCACAGATACGCAGTATTTT. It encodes CASSPFGAAGATDTQYF.

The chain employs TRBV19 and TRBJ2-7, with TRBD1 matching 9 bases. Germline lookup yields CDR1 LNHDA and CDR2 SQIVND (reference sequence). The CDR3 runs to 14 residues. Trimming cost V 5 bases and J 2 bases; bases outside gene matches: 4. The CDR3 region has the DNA TGTGCCAGTAGTCCGGGACAGGGCACCTACGAGCAGTACTTC. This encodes CASSPGQGTYEQYF.

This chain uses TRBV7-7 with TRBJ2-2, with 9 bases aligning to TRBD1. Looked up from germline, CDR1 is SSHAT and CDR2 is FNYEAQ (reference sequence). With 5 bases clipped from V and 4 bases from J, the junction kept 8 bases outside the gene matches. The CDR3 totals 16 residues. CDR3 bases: TGTGCCAGCAGCCCAACGGGACAGGGCGGCACCGGGGAGCTGTTTTTT. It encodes CASSPTGQGGTGELFF.

The CDR3, as DNA: TGCGCCAGCAGCTTGGGGTCCGGGGGAAACACTGAAGCTTTCTTT. This sequence encodes CASSLGSGGNTEAFF. The genes are TRBV5-1 and TRBJ1-1; possible D gene TRBD1, 5 bases. The germline gives CDR1 SGHRS, CDR2 YFSETQ. V was cut by 0 bases and J by 2 bases, with 11 bases left in between. The CDR3 is made up of 15 amino acids. Together with reference TRBV5-1 and TRBJ1-1, the CDR3 gives the full variable domain: KAGVTQTPRYLIKTRGQQVTLSCSPISGHRSVSWYQQTPGQGLQFLFEYFSETQRNKGNFPGRFSGRQFSNSRSEMNVSTLELGDSALYLCASSLGSGGNTEAFFGQGTRLTVV.

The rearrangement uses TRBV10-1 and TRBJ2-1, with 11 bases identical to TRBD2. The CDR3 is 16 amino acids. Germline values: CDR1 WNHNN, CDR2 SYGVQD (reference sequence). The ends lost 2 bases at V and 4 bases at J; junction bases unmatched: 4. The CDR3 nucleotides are TGCGCCAGCAGTGAGGACACTAGCGGGAGATACAATGAGCAGTTCTTC. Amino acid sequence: CASSEDTSGRYNEQFF.

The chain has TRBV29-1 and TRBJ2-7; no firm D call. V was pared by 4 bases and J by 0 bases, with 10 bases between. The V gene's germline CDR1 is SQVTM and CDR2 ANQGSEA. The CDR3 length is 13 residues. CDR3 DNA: TGCAGCGTTGTAAGCCGTAGCTCCTACGAGCAGTACTTC. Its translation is CSVVSRSSYEQYF.

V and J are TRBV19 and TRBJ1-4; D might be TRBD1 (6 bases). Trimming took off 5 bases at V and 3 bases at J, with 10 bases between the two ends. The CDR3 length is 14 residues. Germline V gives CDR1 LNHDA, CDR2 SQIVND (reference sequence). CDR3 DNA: TGTGCCAGTAGTGGTCACAGGGCTAATGAAAAACTGTTTTTT. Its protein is CASSGHRANEKLFF.

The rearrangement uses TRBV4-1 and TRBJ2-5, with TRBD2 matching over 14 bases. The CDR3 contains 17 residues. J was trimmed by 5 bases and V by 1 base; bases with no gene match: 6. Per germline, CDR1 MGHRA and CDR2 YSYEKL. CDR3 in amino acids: CASSQGRLAGGLETQYF. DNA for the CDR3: TGCGCCAGCAGCCAAGGCAGACTAGCGGGGGGGCTGGAGACCCAGTACTTC.

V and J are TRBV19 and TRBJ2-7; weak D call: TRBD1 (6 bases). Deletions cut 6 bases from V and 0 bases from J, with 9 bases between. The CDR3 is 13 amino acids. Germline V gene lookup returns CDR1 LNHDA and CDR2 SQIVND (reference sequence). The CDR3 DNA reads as TGTGCCAGTAGGGGGGACAACTCCTACGAGCAGTACTTC. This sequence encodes CASRGDNSYEQYF.

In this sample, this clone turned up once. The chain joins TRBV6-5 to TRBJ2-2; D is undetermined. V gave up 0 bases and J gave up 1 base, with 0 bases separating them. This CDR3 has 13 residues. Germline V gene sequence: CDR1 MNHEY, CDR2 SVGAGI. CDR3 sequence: CASSYSNTGELFF. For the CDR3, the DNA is TGTGCCAGCAGTTACTCGAACACCGGGGAGCTGTTTTTT.

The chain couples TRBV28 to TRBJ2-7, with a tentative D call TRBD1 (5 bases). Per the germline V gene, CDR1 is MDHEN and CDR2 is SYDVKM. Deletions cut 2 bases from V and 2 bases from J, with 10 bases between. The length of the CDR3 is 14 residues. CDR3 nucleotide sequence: TGTGCCAGCAGTTTAAGGGGAAGGGCCTACGAGCAGTACTTC. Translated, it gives CASSLRGRAYEQYF.

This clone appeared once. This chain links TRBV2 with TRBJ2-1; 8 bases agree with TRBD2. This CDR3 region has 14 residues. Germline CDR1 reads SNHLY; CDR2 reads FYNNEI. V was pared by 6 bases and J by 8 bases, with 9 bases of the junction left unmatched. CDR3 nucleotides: TGTGCCAGCAGGGATATCGGGACTAGTGATGAGCAGTTCTTC. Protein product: CASRDIGTSDEQFF.

CDR3 amino acids: CASSPTVHSSSYNEQFF. DNA of the CDR3: TGCGCCAGCAGCCCGACCGTGCACTCGAGCTCCTACAATGAGCAGTTCTTC. J is TRBJ2-1 and V is TRBV4-1; D is unresolved. CDR1 and CDR2 from the germline V gene are MGHRA and YSYEKL. The CDR3 has 17 residues. V lost 4 bases, J lost 0 bases, and 16 bases lay in between.